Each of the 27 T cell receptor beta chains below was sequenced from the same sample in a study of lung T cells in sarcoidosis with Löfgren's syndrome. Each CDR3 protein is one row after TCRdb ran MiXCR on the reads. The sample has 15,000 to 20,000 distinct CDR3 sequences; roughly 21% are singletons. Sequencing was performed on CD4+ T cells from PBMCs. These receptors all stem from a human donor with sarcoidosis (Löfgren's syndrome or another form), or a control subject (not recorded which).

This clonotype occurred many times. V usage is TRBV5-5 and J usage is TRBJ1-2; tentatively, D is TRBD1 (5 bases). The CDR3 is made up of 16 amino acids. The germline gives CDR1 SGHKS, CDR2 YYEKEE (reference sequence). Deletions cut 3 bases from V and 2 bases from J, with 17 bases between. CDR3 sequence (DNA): TGTGCCAGCAGCTGGGGTGCACAGGCCAGCAACTATGGCTACACCTTC. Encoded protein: CASSWGAQASNYGYTF. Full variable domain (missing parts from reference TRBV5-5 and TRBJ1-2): DAGVTQSPTHLIKTRGQQVTLRCSPISGHKSVSWYQQVLGQGPQFIFQYYEKEERGRGNFPDRFSARQFPNYSSELNVNALLLGDSALYLCASSWGAQASNYGYTFGSGTRLTVV.

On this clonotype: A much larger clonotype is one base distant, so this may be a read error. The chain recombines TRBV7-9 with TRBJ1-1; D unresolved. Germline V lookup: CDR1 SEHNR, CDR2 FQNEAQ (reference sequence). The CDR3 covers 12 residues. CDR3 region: CASGQANAEAFF. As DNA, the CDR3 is TGTGCCAGCGGGCAGGCGAACGCTGAAGCTTTCTTT. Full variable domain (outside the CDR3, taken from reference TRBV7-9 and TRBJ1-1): DTGVSQNPRHKITKRGQNVTFRCDPISEHNRLYWYRQTLGQGPEFLTYFQNEAQLEKSRLLSDRFSAERPKGSFSTLEIQRTEQGDSAMYLCASGQANAEAFFGQGTRLTVV.

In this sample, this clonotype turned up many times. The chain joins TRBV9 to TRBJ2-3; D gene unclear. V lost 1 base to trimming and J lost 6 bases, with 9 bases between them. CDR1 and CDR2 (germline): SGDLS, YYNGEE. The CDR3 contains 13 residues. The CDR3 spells CASSVQAYDTQYF. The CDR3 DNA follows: TGTGCCAGCAGCGTACAAGCCTACGATACGCAGTATTTT. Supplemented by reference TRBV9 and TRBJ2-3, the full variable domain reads DSGVTQTPKHLITATGQRVTLRCSPRSGDLSVYWYQQSLDQGLQFLIQYYNGEERAKGNILERFSAQQFPDLHSELNLSSLELGDSALYFCASSVQAYDTQYFGPGTRLTVL.

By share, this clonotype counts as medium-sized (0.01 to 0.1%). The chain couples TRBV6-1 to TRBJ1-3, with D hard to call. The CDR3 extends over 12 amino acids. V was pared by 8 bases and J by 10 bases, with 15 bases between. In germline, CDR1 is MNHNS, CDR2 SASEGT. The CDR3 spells CASGFLVGTIYF. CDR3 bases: TGTGCCAGCGGCTTCTTGGTCGGTACCATATATTTT.

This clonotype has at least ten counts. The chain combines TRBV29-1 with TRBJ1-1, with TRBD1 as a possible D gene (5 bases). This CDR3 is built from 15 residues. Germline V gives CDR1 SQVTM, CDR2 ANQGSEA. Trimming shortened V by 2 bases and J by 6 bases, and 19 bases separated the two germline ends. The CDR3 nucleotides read TGCAGCGTTGAACCCTCAGGGCGGGGTATCGCTGAAGCTTTCTTT. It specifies CSVEPSGRGIAEAFF.

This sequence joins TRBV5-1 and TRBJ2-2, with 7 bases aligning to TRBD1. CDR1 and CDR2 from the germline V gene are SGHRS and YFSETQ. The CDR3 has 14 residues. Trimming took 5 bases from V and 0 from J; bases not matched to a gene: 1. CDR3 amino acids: CASSGTANTGELFF. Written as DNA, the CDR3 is TGCGCCAGCAGTGGGACAGCGAACACCGGGGAGCTGTTTTTT.

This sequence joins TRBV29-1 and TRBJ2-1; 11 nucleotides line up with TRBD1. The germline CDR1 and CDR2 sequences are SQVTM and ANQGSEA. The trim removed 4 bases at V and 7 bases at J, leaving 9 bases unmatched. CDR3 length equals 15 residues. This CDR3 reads CSVGTTGTGGNEQFF. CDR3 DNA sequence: TGCAGCGTTGGAACGACTGGGACAGGGGGGAATGAGCAGTTCTTC.

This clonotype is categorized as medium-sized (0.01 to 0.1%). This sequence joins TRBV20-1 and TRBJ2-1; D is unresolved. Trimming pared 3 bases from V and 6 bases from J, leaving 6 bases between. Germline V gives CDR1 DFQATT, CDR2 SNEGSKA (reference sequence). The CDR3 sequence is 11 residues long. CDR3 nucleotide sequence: TGCAGTGCTAGCAACAGCAATGAGCAGTTCTTC. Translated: CSASNSNEQFF.

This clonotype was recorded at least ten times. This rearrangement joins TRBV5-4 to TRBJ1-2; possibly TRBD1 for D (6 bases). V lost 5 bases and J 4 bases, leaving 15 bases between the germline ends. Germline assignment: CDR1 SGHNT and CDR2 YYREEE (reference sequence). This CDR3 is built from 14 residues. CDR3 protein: CASRRDTGFYGYTF. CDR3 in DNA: TGTGCCAGCAGACGAGATACAGGGTTCTATGGCTACACCTTC. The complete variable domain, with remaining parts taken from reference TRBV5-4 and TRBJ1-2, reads ETGVTQSPTHLIKTRGQQVTLRCSSQSGHNTVSWYQQALGQGPQFIFQYYREEENGRGNFPPRFSGLQFPNYSSELNVNALELDDSALYLCASRRDTGFYGYTFGSGTRLTVV.

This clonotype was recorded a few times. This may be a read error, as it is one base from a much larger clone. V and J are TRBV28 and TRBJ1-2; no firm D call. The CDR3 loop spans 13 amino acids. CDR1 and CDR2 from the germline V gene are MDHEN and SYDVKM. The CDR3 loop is CTLKMSRDGGYTF. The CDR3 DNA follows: TGTACCTTAAAAATGTCCCGGGATGGTGGCTACACCTTC.

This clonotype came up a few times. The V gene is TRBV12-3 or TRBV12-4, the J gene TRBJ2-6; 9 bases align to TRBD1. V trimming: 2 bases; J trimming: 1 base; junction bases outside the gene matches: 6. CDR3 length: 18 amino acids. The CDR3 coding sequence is TGTGCCAGCAGTTTATGGACAGGGGTTAGTTCTGGGGCCAACGTCCTGACTTTC. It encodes CASSLWTGVSSGANVLTF.

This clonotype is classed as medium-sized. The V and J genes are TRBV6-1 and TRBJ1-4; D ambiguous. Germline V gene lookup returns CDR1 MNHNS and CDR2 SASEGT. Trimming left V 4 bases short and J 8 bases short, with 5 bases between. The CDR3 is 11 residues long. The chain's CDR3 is CASSGREKLFF. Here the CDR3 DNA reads TGTGCCAGCAGTGGCCGCGAAAAACTGTTTTTT.

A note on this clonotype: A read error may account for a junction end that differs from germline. This CDR3 reads CASGVGPGLPYEQYF. CDR3 bases: TGTGCCAGCGGCGTAGGTCCGGGACTTCCCTACGAGCAGTACTTC. The rearrangement uses TRBV9 and TRBJ2-7; D is perhaps TRBD2 (6 bases). Germline V gene sequence: CDR1 SGDLS, CDR2 YYNGEE. This CDR3 has 15 residues. The complete variable domain, with remaining parts taken from reference TRBV9 and TRBJ2-7, reads DSGVTQTPKHLITATGQRVTLRCSPRSGDLSVYWYQQSLDQGLQFLIQYYNGEERAKGNILERFSAQQFPDLHSELNLSSLELGDSALYFCASGVGPGLPYEQYFGPGTRLTVT.

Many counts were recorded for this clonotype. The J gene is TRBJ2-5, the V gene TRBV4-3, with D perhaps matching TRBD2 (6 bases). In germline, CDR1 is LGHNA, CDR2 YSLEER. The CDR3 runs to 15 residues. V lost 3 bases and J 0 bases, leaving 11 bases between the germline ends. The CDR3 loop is CASSQERLDQETQYF. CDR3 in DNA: TGCGCCAGCAGCCAGGAGAGACTAGACCAAGAGACCCAGTACTTC.

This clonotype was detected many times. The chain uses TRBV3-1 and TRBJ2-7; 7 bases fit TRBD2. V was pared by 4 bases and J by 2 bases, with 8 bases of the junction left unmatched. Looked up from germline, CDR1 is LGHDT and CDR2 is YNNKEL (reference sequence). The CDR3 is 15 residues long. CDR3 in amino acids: CASSRSRTSAYEQYF. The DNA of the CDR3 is TGTGCCAGCAGCCGGTCAAGGACTAGTGCCTACGAGCAGTACTTC.

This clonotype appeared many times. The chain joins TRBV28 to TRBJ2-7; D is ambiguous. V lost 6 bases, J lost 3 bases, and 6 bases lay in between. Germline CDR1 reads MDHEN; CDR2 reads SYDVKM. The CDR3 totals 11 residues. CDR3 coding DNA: TGTGCCAGCAGATCGAACTACGAGCAGTACTTC. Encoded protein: CASRSNYEQYF.

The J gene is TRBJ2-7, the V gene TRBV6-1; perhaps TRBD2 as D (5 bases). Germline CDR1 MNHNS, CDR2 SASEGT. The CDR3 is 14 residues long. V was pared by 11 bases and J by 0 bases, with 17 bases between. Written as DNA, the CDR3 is TGTGCCGGCGGATCCGACGGGATCTCCTACGAGCAGTACTTC. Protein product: CAGGSDGISYEQYF.

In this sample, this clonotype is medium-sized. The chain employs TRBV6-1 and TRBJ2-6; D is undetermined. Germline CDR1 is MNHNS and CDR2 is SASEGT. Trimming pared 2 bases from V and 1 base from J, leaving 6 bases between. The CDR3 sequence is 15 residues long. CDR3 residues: CASSEKVSGANVLTF. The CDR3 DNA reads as TGTGCCAGCAGTGAAAAGGTTTCTGGGGCCAACGTCCTGACTTTC.

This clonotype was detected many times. The CDR3 sequence is CASSLRRNYYGYTF. The DNA of the CDR3 is TGTGCCAGCAGTCTAAGACGGAATTACTATGGCTACACCTTC. This sequence joins TRBV12-3 or TRBV12-4 and TRBJ1-2; D remains unclear. CDR3 size: 14 residues. The ends were cut back, 5 bases at V and 3 bases at J, with 13 bases in the middle.

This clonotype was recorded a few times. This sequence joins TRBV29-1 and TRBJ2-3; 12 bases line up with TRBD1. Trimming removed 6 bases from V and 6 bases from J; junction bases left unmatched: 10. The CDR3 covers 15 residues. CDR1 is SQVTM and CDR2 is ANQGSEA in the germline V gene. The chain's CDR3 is CSVQPRDRGRDTQYF. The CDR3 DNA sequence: TGCAGCGTCCAACCCCGGGACAGGGGGCGGGATACGCAGTATTTT.

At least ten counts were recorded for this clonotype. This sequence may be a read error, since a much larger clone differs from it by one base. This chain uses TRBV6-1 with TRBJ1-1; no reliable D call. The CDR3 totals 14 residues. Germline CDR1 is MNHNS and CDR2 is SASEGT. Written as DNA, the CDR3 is TGTGCCAGCAGTGAACGCTACAAGGAGACTGAAGCTCTCTTT. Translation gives CASSERYKETEALF.

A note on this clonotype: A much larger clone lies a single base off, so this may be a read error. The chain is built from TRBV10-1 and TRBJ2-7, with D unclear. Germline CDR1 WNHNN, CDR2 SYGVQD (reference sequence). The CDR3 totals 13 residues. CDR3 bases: TGCGCCAGCATTGAGTCGTTCGGTTACGAGCAGTACTTC. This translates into CASIESFGYEQYF.

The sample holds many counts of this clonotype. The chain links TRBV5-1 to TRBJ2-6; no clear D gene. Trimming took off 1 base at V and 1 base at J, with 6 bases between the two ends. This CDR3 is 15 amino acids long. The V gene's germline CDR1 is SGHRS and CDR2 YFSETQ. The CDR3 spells CASSLHGSGANVLTF. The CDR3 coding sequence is TGCGCCAGCAGCTTGCATGGGTCTGGGGCCAACGTCCTGACTTTC.

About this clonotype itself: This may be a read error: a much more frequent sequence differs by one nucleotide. The CDR3 loop is CSWRKRTDTQYF. The CDR3, as DNA: TGTTCCTGGAGAAAAAGGACAGATACGCAGTATTTT. V gene TRBV30 combines with J gene TRBJ2-3, with D unresolved. This CDR3 comprises 12 residues. CDR1 and CDR2 (germline): GTSNPN, SVGIG (reference sequence).

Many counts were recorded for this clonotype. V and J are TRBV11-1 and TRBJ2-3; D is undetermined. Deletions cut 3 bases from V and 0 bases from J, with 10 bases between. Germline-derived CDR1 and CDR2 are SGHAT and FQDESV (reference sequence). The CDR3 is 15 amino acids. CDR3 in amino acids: CASSFVIPSTDTQYF. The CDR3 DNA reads TGTGCCAGCAGCTTCGTGATTCCCAGCACAGATACGCAGTATTTT.

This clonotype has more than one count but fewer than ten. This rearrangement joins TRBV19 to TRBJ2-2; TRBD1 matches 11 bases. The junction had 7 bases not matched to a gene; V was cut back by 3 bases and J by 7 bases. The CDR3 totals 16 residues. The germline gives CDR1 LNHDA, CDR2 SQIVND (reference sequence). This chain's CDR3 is CASSIGTGGTFGELFF. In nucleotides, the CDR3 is TGTGCCAGTAGTATTGGGACAGGGGGTACGTTCGGGGAGCTGTTTTTT.

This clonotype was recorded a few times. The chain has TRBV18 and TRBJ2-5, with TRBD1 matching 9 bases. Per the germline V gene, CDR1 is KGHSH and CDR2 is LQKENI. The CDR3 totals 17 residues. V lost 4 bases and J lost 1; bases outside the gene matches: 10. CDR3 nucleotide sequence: TGTGCCAGCTCACAAATCTGGACAGGGGCGATCCAAGAGACCCAGTACTTC. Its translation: CASSQIWTGAIQETQYF.